Listed below are T cell receptor beta chains from one sample, sequenced in a study of T cells in Graves' hyperthyroidism and ophthalmopathy. TCRdb passed the multiplex PCR reads through MiXCR, listing each CDR3 protein once. Among hundreds of thousands of distinct CDR3 sequences listed, roughly 46% were seen once. Specimen: peripheral blood or thyroid tissue (not recorded which). These receptors were taken from an adult man with Graves' disease, either hyperthyroidism or ophthalmopathy (not recorded which). Each CDR3 is given with its conserved first and last residue. D genes are given only for firm matches. Clone size is shown for a subset of rows, as once, few, many or a class of expanded clone.

d_call | j_call | clone_size | v_call | cdr3_nt | cdr3_aa
TRBD2 | TRBJ2-7 | NA | TRBV10-2 | TGCGCCAGCAGTGAGCGCCGCCGGACGAGCGGGGGGACGTACGAGCAGTACTTC | CASSERRRTSGGTYEQYF
NA | TRBJ2-7 | many | TRBV7-8 | TGTGCCAGCAGCTTATTCCAGGGCCCCTCCTACGAGCAGTACTTC | CASSLFQGPSYEQYF
NA | TRBJ2-7 | many | TRBV7-8 | TGTGCCAGCAGCTTATACGGCAGGGACTCAAGCTACGAGCAGTACTTC | CASSLYGRDSSYEQYF
NA | TRBJ2-7 | few | TRBV7-2 | TGTGCCAGCAGCTTAGGTGAGCGCCTCTCCTACGAGCAGTACTTC | CASSLGERLSYEQYF
TRBD1 | TRBJ2-5 | NA | TRBV14 | TGTGCCAGCAGCCAGGGGACAGGGTTCCAAGAGACCCAGTACTTC | CASSQGTGFQETQYF
TRBD1 | TRBJ2-5 | NA | TRBV10-3 | TGTGCCATCAGTCTGGGACAGAAAAGGCAAGAGACCCAGTACTTC | CAISLGQKRQETQYF
NA | TRBJ1-5 | many | TRBV24-1 | TGTGCCACCAGTGTGGCACCTAGCAATCAGCCCCAGCATTTT | CATSVAPSNQPQHF
TRBD1 | TRBJ2-7 | NA | TRBV2 | TGTGCCAGCAGTGTCGGACAGGGCGAGACCTACGAGCAGTACTTC | CASSVGQGETYEQYF
NA | TRBJ1-2 | NA | TRBV29-1 | TGCAGCGTTACCAACCGAGTGGGGCGAGGCGGCTACACCTTC | CSVTNRVGRGGYTF
NA | TRBJ2-5 | once | TRBV7-4 | TGTGCCAGCAGCTCGATGGGAGTAGGAGAGACCCAGTACTTC | CASSSMGVGETQYF
NA | TRBJ1-1 | NA | TRBV6-5 | TGTGCCACCCAAACCCGACAGAAAGCTTTCTTT | CATQTRQKAFF
NA | TRBJ2-7 | NA | TRBV11-2 | TGTGCCAGCAGCCAAAACAGGGTCTACGAGCAGTACTTC | CASSQNRVYEQYF
TRBD1 | TRBJ1-4 | NA | TRBV12-3/TRBV12-4 | TGTGCCATCAGTGACCCAAGAACAGGGGGGAATGAAAAACTGTTTTTT | CAISDPRTGGNEKLFF
TRBD1 | TRBJ2-7 | NA | TRBV20-1 | TGCAGTGCTGACATGACAGGGCCCCGCCACGAGCAGTACTTC | CSADMTGPRHEQYF
TRBD1 | TRBJ1-1 | few | TRBV5-1 | TGCGCCAGCAGCCGTACAGGGGAAGGGACTGAAGCTTTCTTT | CASSRTGEGTEAFF
NA | TRBJ1-5 | NA | TRBV7-8 | TGTGCCTGGAGCCTGACAGGTATTATACATTTT | CAWSLTGIIHF
NA | TRBJ1-6 | NA | TRBV5-1 | TGCGCCAGCAGCTTGGGATGGACTGCCGGGGAGGCGAATTCACCCCTCCACTTT | CASSLGWTAGEANSPLHF